The rows below give T cell receptor beta chains drawn from one sample of a study of cytomegalovirus exposure and HLA in healthy donors. Sequenced by immunoSEQ multiplex PCR; TCRdb stores in-frame clones only, minus some. The table includes some 150,000 clones, 70% to 90% detected once. Sequenced input: PBMCs. These TCRs come from a human donor in good health. Both conserved end residues are part of each CDR3. D genes are given only for firm matches. Not every row has a clone size; where given, it reads once, few, many or a size class.

d_gene,j_gene,v_gene,abundance,CDR3nt,CDR3aa
TRBD1,TRBJ1-1,TRBV28,-,TGTGCCAGCAGCCCCATTCGAAGGACAGGGGCGGGGGGCACTGAAGCTTTCTTT,CASSPIRRTGAGGTEAFF
TRBD2,TRBJ2-3,TRBV7-3,-,TGTGCCAGCAGCTTTGCAGCGGGAGCCAACACAGATACGCAGTATTTT,CASSFAAGANTDTQYF
TRBD2,TRBJ2-1,TRBV7-9,once,TGTGCCAGCAGCTTCCCACGACTAGCGTCCTACAATGAGCAGTTCTTC,CASSFPRLASYNEQFF
-,TRBJ1-2,TRBV7-9,-,TGTGCCAGCAGCTTAGTCCCCCCCGGGCGGCGGGTTAACTATGGCTACACCTTC,CASSLVPPGRRVNYGYTF
TRBD1,TRBJ2-7,TRBV27,-,TGTGCCAGCAGTTTATCGAGGACAGGGGCGACGGGGGAGCAGTACTTC,CASSLSRTGATGEQYF
-,TRBJ2-2,TRBV6-5,few,TGTGCCACCCTTCGGAGAGGCGGGGAGCTGTTTTTT,CATLRRGGELFF
-,TRBJ2-2,TRBV7-3,-,TGTGCCAGCAGCTTAACTTCGGCCGGGGAGCTGTTTTTT,CASSLTSAGELFF
-,TRBJ1-2,TRBV19,-,TGTGCCAGTACCCCGGGACATTACTATGGCTACACCTTC,CASTPGHYYGYTF
TRBD1,TRBJ2-1,TRBV4-1,-,TGCGCCAGCAGCCAAGATACGGACAGGGGGCTTGATGATGAGCAGTTCTTC,CASSQDTDRGLDDEQFF
TRBD2,TRBJ2-2,TRBV2,once,TGTGCCAGCAGTGAAGGGGGCGCGGGGGGATTCACCGGGGAGCTGTTTTTT,CASSEGGAGGFTGELFF
-,TRBJ2-7,TRBV27,-,TGTGCCAGGACGTCGACAGGAAAAGCCTACGAGCAGTACTTC,CARTSTGKAYEQYF
TRBD2,TRBJ2-1,TRBV29-1,-,TGCAGCGCCAGGAAGCTAGCGGGAGGGCAGAATGAGCAGTTCTTC,CSARKLAGGQNEQFF
-,TRBJ1-1,TRBV7-8,-,TGTGCCAGCAGCTGGGGCCTGAACACTGAAGCTTTCTTT,CASSWGLNTEAFF
-,TRBJ1-5,TRBV19,-,TGTGCCAGTAGACGATTTGGGCATAGCAATCAGCCCCAGCATTTT,CASRRFGHSNQPQHF
-,TRBJ1-1,TRBV5-1,-,TGCGCCAGCAGCTTGGTAGACAGGACCGACACTGAAGCTTTCTTT,CASSLVDRTDTEAFF
-,TRBJ1-4,TRBV2,-,TGTGCCAGCAGTGAAGGGGGGCGCGGATATGAAAAACTGTTTTTT,CASSEGGRGYEKLFF
-,TRBJ1-4,TRBV5-6,-,TGTGCCAGCAGCCGACGCGAGGGCCTTGAAAAACTGTTTTTT,CASSRREGLEKLFF
TRBD1,TRBJ2-1,TRBV5-4,once,TGTGCCAGCAGACCAAACAGGGGAAGTTATTACAATGAGCAGTTCTTC,CASRPNRGSYYNEQFF
-,TRBJ1-1,TRBV19,-,TGTGCCAGTAGTGACCCCAGGGCCATCGCCACTGAAGCTTTCTTT,CASSDPRAIATEAFF
-,TRBJ1-2,TRBV19,-,TGTGCCAGTAGTCTACAGGGATCTAACTATGGCTACACCTTC,CASSLQGSNYGYTF
-,TRBJ1-1,TRBV12-2,-,TGTGCAAGTCGCTTAGCGACGACCGGCGGTACGTATAACGAAATGGACACTGAAGCTTTCTTT,CASRLATTGGTYNEMDTEAFF
-,TRBJ1-5,TRBV28,-,TGTGCCAGCAGCAACTCCGGGGTGGCCCGTCAGCCCCAGCATTTT,CASSNSGVARQPQHF
TRBD1,TRBJ2-2,TRBV6-5,-,TGTGCCAGCAGCCACCGGGACAGTTTCACCGGGGAGCTGTTTTTT,CASSHRDSFTGELFF
-,TRBJ2-5,TRBV9,-,TGTGCCAGCAGCGTAGACGCGGGGTTCCAAGAGACCCAGTACTTC,CASSVDAGFQETQYF
TRBD1,TRBJ1-6,TRBV15,-,TGTGCCACCAGCAGAGCCGACCGGGACAGGCGCTCACCCCTCCACTTT,CATSRADRDRRSPLHF
-,TRBJ2-1,TRBV27,-,TGTGCCAGCAGTCCCCTGAGTTCCTACAATGAGCAGTTCTTC,CASSPLSSYNEQFF
-,TRBJ1-2,TRBV7-2,few,TGTGCCAGCAGCTTAGAGAGAGGGCTTAACTATGGCTACACCTTC,CASSLERGLNYGYTF
-,TRBJ2-6,TRBV29-1,-,TGCAGCGTTGGGCGGCTCACGGGCTCTGGGGCCAACGTCCTGACTTTC,CSVGRLTGSGANVLTF
-,TRBJ2-7,TRBV11-3,-,TGTGCCAGCAGCCTAAGTTCTAGCTACGAGCAGTACTTC,CASSLSSSYEQYF
-,TRBJ1-2,TRBV27,-,TGTGCCAGCAGTTTATCGATTGCGGGGCCCTATGGCTACACCTTC,CASSLSIAGPYGYTF
TRBD2,TRBJ2-1,TRBV2,-,TGTGCCAGATCGCCGGGACTAGCGGAGGGTGAGCAGTTCTTC,CARSPGLAEGEQFF
TRBD1,TRBJ1-1,TRBV5-1,once,TGCGCCAGCAGCTTGGGACAGGGCATGAACACTGAAGCTTTCTTT,CASSLGQGMNTEAFF